What follows are 20 T cell receptor beta chains derived from one specimen sequenced in a study of CD8 T cells in ankylosing spondylitis. These TCRs' antigens remain unknown. MiXCR, run by TCRdb on the 5' RACE reads, gives a single entry per CDR3 protein. The table has 470,000 or so distinct CDR3 sequences, 25% to 30% seen once. Study-wide results and limits: A motif of fewer than ten highly homologous TCR beta variants was seen as apparently characteristic of ankylosing spondylitis blood.

Material for sequencing was blood, either unsorted or a sorted T cell fraction (not recorded which). Every receptor here comes from a male donor with ankylosing spondylitis.

This chain uses TRBV29-1 with TRBJ2-1; D may correspond to TRBD1 or TRBD2 (5 bases each). Germline CDR1 reads SQVTM; CDR2 reads ANQGSEA. The CDR3 is 11 amino acids. The V end was cut by 2 bases, the J end by 9 bases, with 8 bases between. The CDR3, as DNA: TGCAGCGTTGAATCGGGGACTGAGCAGTTCTTC. Translation: CSVESGTEQFF.

This clonotype has a handful of counts. This chain joins TRBV7-9 and TRBJ1-4; possibly TRBD1 for D (5 bases). Germline CDR1 SEHNR, CDR2 FQNEAQ (reference sequence). This CDR3 contains 15 residues. V gave up 5 bases and J gave up 8 bases, with 18 bases separating them. The CDR3 sequence is CASSQGGRSGEKLFF. DNA for the CDR3: TGTGCCAGCAGCCAGGGCGGCCGCAGCGGGGAAAAACTGTTTTTT.

DNA for the CDR3: TGTGCCATCAGGGCGGCGGGAGGGCCGGGAGATACGCAGTATTTT. This codes for CAIRAAGGPGDTQYF. The gene calls are TRBV10-3 and TRBJ2-3; 9 bases fit TRBD2. The CDR3 is 15 residues long. V dropped 6 bases and J dropped 5; count of bases not matched to a gene: 9. Germline V CDR1 and CDR2: ENHRY, SYGVKD.

There are a few counts of this clonotype. The rearrangement uses TRBV10-3 and TRBJ1-2, with D tentatively TRBD1 (6 bases). The germline gives CDR1 ENHRY, CDR2 SYGVKD. Trimming left V 5 bases short and J 6 bases short, with 16 bases between. The CDR3 extends over 14 amino acids. The CDR3 protein is CAISLQGWEDGYTF. The CDR3 DNA sequence: TGTGCCATCAGTCTACAGGGTTGGGAAGATGGCTACACCTTC.

This clonotype showed up just a few times. The chain is built from TRBV7-2 and TRBJ2-1, with 9 bases that match TRBD2. CDR3 length: 14 amino acids. The germline CDR1 and CDR2 sequences are SGHTA and FQGNSA. V shed 7 bases and J 5 bases; nucleotides not matched to a gene: 6. CDR3 region: CASTFSGSDNEQFF. The CDR3 DNA sequence: TGTGCCAGCACCTTTAGCGGGAGTGACAATGAGCAGTTCTTC. The complete variable domain, with remaining parts taken from reference TRBV7-2 and TRBJ2-1, reads GAGVSQSPSNKVTEKGKDVELRCDPISGHTALYWYRQSLGQGLEFLIYFQGNSAPDKSGLPSDRFSAERTGGSVSTLTIQRTQQEDSAVYLCASTFSGSDNEQFFGPGTRLTVL.

J is TRBJ2-7 and V is TRBV12-3 or TRBV12-4; TRBD1 might be the D (5 bases). The CDR3 is made up of 13 amino acids. Trimming removed 3 bases from V and 1 base from J, with 7 bases in between. In nucleotides, the CDR3 is TGTGCCAGCAGTTTTGGGGCTTCCTACGAGCAGTACTTC. Protein product: CASSFGASYEQYF.

This clonotype appeared a few times. This rearrangement joins TRBV2 to TRBJ1-5, with D possibly being TRBD1 (6 bases). Germline V gene sequence: CDR1 SNHLY, CDR2 FYNNEI. The CDR3 totals 13 residues. V was clipped by 6 bases and J by 5 bases, with 11 bases between them. The CDR3 DNA follows: TGTGCCAGCAGATGGGGGGCGGATCAGCCCCAGCATTTT. It yields the protein CASRWGADQPQHF.

This clonotype has more than one count but fewer than ten. The genes are TRBV5-1 and TRBJ2-1; 7 bases match TRBD2. V trimming: 2 bases; J trimming: 8 bases; junction bases outside the gene matches: 10. The CDR3 is 15 amino acids. Germline V gives CDR1 SGHRS, CDR2 YFSETQ. Written as DNA, the CDR3 is TGCGCCAGCAGCTTTCAGGGACTACATGGGGATGAGCAGTTCTTC. Residues: CASSFQGLHGDEQFF. Filled out from reference TRBV5-1 and TRBJ2-1, the complete variable domain reads KAGVTQTPRYLIKTRGQQVTLSCSPISGHRSVSWYQQTPGQGLQFLFEYFSETQRNKGNFPGRFSGRQFSNSRSEMNVSTLELGDSALYLCASSFQGLHGDEQFFGPGTRLTVL.

V and J are TRBV20-1 and TRBJ2-1; TRBD2 agrees at 9 bases. Losses at the gene ends were 3 bases for V and 3 bases for J; bases not matched to a gene: 9. Germline-derived CDR1 and CDR2 are DFQATT and SNEGSKA (reference sequence). CDR3 size: 16 residues. Here the CDR3 DNA reads TGCAGTGCTAGCGCCTCAAGCGGGAGGTTCTACAATGAGCAGTTCTTC. Its translation: CSASASSGRFYNEQFF.

This clonotype has just a few counts. The chain carries TRBV12-3 or TRBV12-4 and TRBJ2-5, with D maybe TRBD1 (7 bases). The CDR3 length is 14 residues. V gave up 5 bases and J gave up 5 bases, with 15 bases separating them. CDR3 in DNA: TGTGCCAGCAGTCCCCAGGGGGGCTCTGAGACCCAGTACTTC. Translating it yields CASSPQGGSETQYF.

This chain connects TRBV9 to TRBJ2-2; D gene unclear. Germline CDR1 and CDR2: SGDLS and YYNGEE. The CDR3 spans 13 residues. V dropped 0 bases and J dropped 4 bases, with 4 bases sitting between them. This chain's CDR3 is CASSVAFTGELFF. The DNA of the CDR3 is TGTGCCAGCAGCGTAGCTTTCACCGGGGAGCTGTTTTTT. The complete variable domain, with remaining parts taken from reference TRBV9 and TRBJ2-2, reads DSGVTQTPKHLITATGQRVTLRCSPRSGDLSVYWYQQSLDQGLQFLIQYYNGEERAKGNILERFSAQQFPDLHSELNLSSLELGDSALYFCASSVAFTGELFFGEGSRLTVL.

The chain uses TRBV12-3 or TRBV12-4 and TRBJ2-2, with 7 bases identical to TRBD1. V gave up 8 bases and J gave up 3 bases; unmatched junction bases: 12. The CDR3 covers 16 residues. The CDR3 reads CASLSTGTEDTGELFF. The DNA of the CDR3 is TGTGCCAGCCTTTCGACCGGGACAGAGGACACCGGGGAGCTGTTTTTT.

This clonotype was observed a handful of times. The chain recombines TRBV10-2 with TRBJ1-1; D is perhaps TRBD1 (5 bases). Germline values: CDR1 WSHSY, CDR2 SAAADI. The CDR3 totals 14 residues. V shed 2 bases and J shed 10 bases, with 17 bases lying between them. CDR3 loop: CASSEVTQEGRAFF. In nucleotides, the CDR3 is TGCGCCAGCAGTGAGGTAACACAAGAGGGGAGAGCTTTCTTT.

About this clonotype: The CDR3 does not end in the conserved phenylalanine or tryptophan, so this is likely a read error. It is unclear where the CDR3 begins or ends on the DNA, so no DNA is shown, and the CDR3 is as TCRdb lists it. The chain joins TRBV6-5 to TRBJ1-6; TRBD1 is the table's D call and was not checked against the DNA. Per germline, CDR1 MNHEY and CDR2 SVGAGI. The length of the CDR3 is 15 amino acids, counting both ends. CDR3 amino acids: CASSYAPPDRGLARY.

The chain links TRBV20-1 to TRBJ2-3, with D possibly matching TRBD1 (5 bases). CDR1 and CDR2 from the germline V gene are DFQATT and SNEGSKA (reference sequence). Trimming pared 5 bases from V and 0 bases from J, leaving 15 bases between. The CDR3 totals 15 residues. The CDR3 loop is CSAPGQAYSTDTQYF. As DNA, the CDR3 is TGCAGTGCTCCAGGGCAGGCATATAGCACAGATACGCAGTATTTT.

The table lists this clonotype with a few counts. This chain connects TRBV18 to TRBJ2-2; unclear D gene. This CDR3 has 13 amino acids. V was clipped by 5 bases and J by 5 bases, with 9 bases between them. Germline loops: CDR1 KGHSH, CDR2 LQKENI. CDR3: CASSSSTTGELFF. In nucleotides, the CDR3 is TGTGCCAGCTCATCGAGCACAACCGGGGAGCTGTTTTTT.

This rearrangement joins TRBV2 to TRBJ1-2, with no clear D. This CDR3 has 14 amino acids. Germline V gives CDR1 SNHLY, CDR2 FYNNEI. V gave up 7 bases and J gave up 4 bases, with 16 bases separating them. The CDR3 here is CASISDSDLYGYTF. The CDR3 DNA sequence: TGTGCCAGCATTTCGGATTCAGACCTCTATGGCTACACCTTC.

Only a few counts were recorded for this clonotype. The J gene is TRBJ2-5, the V gene TRBV5-6; 7 bases map to TRBD1. The J segment lost 5 bases and the V segment lost 6 bases, leaving 10 bases of the junction unmatched. The V gene's germline CDR1 is SGHDT and CDR2 YYEEEE. CDR3 length: 14 residues. The CDR3 coding sequence is TGTGCCAGCATCACAACAGGGGTCAGTGAGACCCAGTACTTC. Protein: CASITTGVSETQYF.

This clonotype was found a few times. This rearrangement joins TRBV29-1 to TRBJ2-4, with D uncertain. The germline V and J ends were trimmed by 1 base and 7 bases, with 5 bases remaining between them. Germline V gives CDR1 SQVTM, CDR2 ANQGSEA. This CDR3 region has 11 residues. For the CDR3, the DNA is TGCAGCGTTGAAGGGGTGAACATTCAGTACTTC. This codes for CSVEGVNIQYF.

CDR3 protein: CASSLKGREDGYTF. The CDR3 DNA reads TGTGCCAGCAGCTTAAAGGGGCGCGAAGATGGCTACACCTTC. This rearrangement joins TRBV7-9 to TRBJ1-2; maybe TRBD1 (5 bases). The CDR3 covers 14 residues. The germline V gene encodes CDR1 SEHNR and CDR2 FQNEAQ (reference sequence). Trimming stripped 2 bases from V and 6 bases from J, with 13 bases between.